This T cell receptor (beta chain) was recovered during a study of blood T cell repertoires in COVID-19. Turning to the study itself: The origin of the acute and convalescent COVID-19 samples was the United States, Italy and Spain. Nucleic acid was either cDNA or gDNA, and it came from T cells, B-cell-depleted T cells, or PBMCs.

Trimming cost V 1 base and J 2 bases, with 9 bases left between them. This CDR3 has 14 residues. The germline gives CDR1 SGHRS, CDR2 YFSETQ. As processed by the authors: It was from reference gene primer amplification that nucleated cell counts were estimated. Assay used: immunoSEQ multiplex PCR; TCRdb lists only in-frame clones, some missing. The V and J calls and clone size come from that table; D and trimming were worked out from the DNA. The data show some 140,000 clones, roughly 85% seen once. The rearrangement joins TRBV5-1 to TRBJ1-1; maybe TRBD1 (5 bases). The TCR comes from a man between 60 and 75 years old with acute or convalescent COVID-19. The sequencing sample was made of peripheral blood. CDR3 nucleotide sequence: TGCGCCAGCAGCTTGCTAGGGGAAAACACTGAAGCTTTCTTT. This encodes CASSLLGENTEAFF. Full variable domain (outside the CDR3, taken from reference TRBV5-1 and TRBJ1-1): KAGVTQTPRYLIKTRGQQVTLSCSPISGHRSVSWYQQTPGQGLQFLFEYFSETQRNKGNFPGRFSGRQFSNSRSEMNVSTLELGDSALYLCASSLLGENTEAFFGQGTRLTVV.